A selection of T cell receptor beta chains follows, all from one sample in a study of blood T cell repertoires in COVID-19. Profiling relied on immunoSEQ multiplex PCR, and the TCRdb table lists in-frame clones only, not all of them. The table has under 200,000 clones, roughly 87% seen once. The specimen was PBMCs or T cells enriched from blood (not recorded which). The receptors shown here come from a woman aged 45-60 years who had recovered from COVID-19. Each CDR3 is given with its conserved first and last residue. Fields, in order: CDR3 length, V gene, J gene, CDR3 protein.

13	TRBV30	TRBJ2-4	CAWSRGQGSIQYF
12	TRBV30	TRBJ2-5	CAWKLAGETQYF
14	TRBV11-2	TRBJ1-5	CASSLAGGSQPQHF
16	TRBV1	TRBJ2-7	CTSSETLAGGPYEQYF
13	TRBV7-8	TRBJ1-2	CASSLDRDYGYTF
16	TRBV5-1	TRBJ2-2	CASSSIIPPGTGELFF
14	TRBV11-2	TRBJ1-1	CASSFVLMNTEAFF
11	TRBV12-3/TRBV12-4	TRBJ1-2	CASSLVGGYTF
14	TRBV14	TRBJ1-1	CASSAGSGGTEAFF
14	TRBV5-1	TRBJ1-6	CASSLMVGDSPLHF
15	TRBV30	TRBJ2-5	CAWSEPQAGGGTQYF
12	TRBV3-1/TRBV3-2	TRBJ2-3	CASSHGTDTQYF
14	TRBV2	TRBJ1-4	CASRAGTRNEKLFF
15	TRBV7-9	TRBJ2-1	CASSPGLSSYNEQFF
13	TRBV19	TRBJ1-5	CASRGGGNQPQHF
19	TRBV24-1	TRBJ2-1	CATSDPNASGSLNSNEQFF
15	TRBV30	TRBJ2-1	CAWSAGLATYNEQFF
13	TRBV11-2	TRBJ2-4	CASSLAPDAEPSF
16	TRBV30	TRBJ2-2	CAWKEGGVRYTGELFF
15	TRBV5-1	TRBJ1-4	CASSLAGQGVEKLFF
17	TRBV7-9	TRBJ2-5	CASSLVVTRELQETQYF
14	TRBV16	TRBJ1-2	CASSQDRGGYGYTF
15	TRBV14	TRBJ2-1	CASSSRRGSYNEQFF
16	TRBV5-6	TRBJ2-7	CASSRRATSDSYEQYF
14	TRBV19	TRBJ2-7	CASSPDRTNYEQYF
12	TRBV2	TRBJ1-3	CARQGSGNTIYF
17	TRBV4-1	TRBJ2-1	CASSQDPASSSYNEQFF
14	TRBV5-4	TRBJ2-7	CASSSTGGRYEQYF
20	TRBV4-2	TRBJ1-3	CASSQVNPGTGGYSGNTIYF
13	TRBV2	TRBJ2-7	CASSSGEAYEQYF
11	TRBV2	TRBJ1-2	CASRETWGYTF
14	TRBV2	TRBJ1-1	CASTEGALNTEAFF
14	TRBV13	TRBJ1-2	CASSPRGGDYGYTF
14	TRBV11-2	TRBJ2-7	CASSLRQGNDEQYF
14	TRBV30	TRBJ1-5	CAWSSQGGNQPQHF
18	TRBV7-6	TRBJ1-6	CASSLRETGDRFNSPLHF
17	TRBV4-2	TRBJ1-1	CASSQDPGLGTNTEAFF
15	TRBV29-1	TRBJ2-7	CSVEGGRGETYEQYF
13	TRBV7-9	TRBJ1-2	CASSRQGAGGYTF
14	TRBV7-8	TRBJ1-1	CASSLGHRGLEAFF
15	TRBV27	TRBJ2-7	CASSPSLWVSYEQYF
14	TRBV19	TRBJ1-1	CATTPDRGNTEAFF
17	TRBV10-2	TRBJ2-1	CASKERDRVLDYNEQFF
15	TRBV11-3	TRBJ2-1	CASSASRGNNNEQFF
13	TRBV28	TRBJ2-1	CASSFEAEGEQFF
12	TRBV28	TRBJ1-5	CASSKGGQPQHF
16	TRBV6-5	TRBJ1-6	CASSYSGLSTNSPLHF
16	TRBV29-1	TRBJ2-3	CIAGGGLAGGTDTQYF
12	TRBV18	TRBJ1-1	CASSLDRAEAFF
15	TRBV5-4	TRBJ2-5	CASSWGGTASETQYF
19	TRBV9	TRBJ2-1	CASSVAGTSGRAGYNEQFF
17	TRBV2	TRBJ2-1	CASSAEGHRPLYNEQFF
12	TRBV3-1/TRBV3-2	TRBJ1-2	CASSTGAYGYTF
14	TRBV7-2	TRBJ2-1	CASSTRQPYNEQFF
22	TRBV4-3	TRBJ2-7	CASSQESGVGLAGDWDSYEQYF
15	TRBV7-6	TRBJ2-1	CASSTRLAGAQEQFF
16	TRBV10-2	TRBJ2-2	CASSESRPGNTGELFF